This T cell receptor (beta chain) comes out of a study of CD8 T cells in ankylosing spondylitis. MiXCR, run by TCRdb on the 5' RACE reads, gives a single entry per CDR3 protein. The sample records around 150,000 distinct CDR3 sequences, under 45% being singletons. The V end was cut by 2 bases, the J end by 0 bases, with 14 bases between. CDR3 length: 16 amino acids. Germline V gene lookup returns CDR1 MNHEY and CDR2 SVGAGI. The rearrangement uses TRBV6-5 and TRBJ2-7; D not resolved. The sequencing input was synovial fluid, either unsorted or a sorted T cell fraction (not recorded which). The sequence was collected from a male donor with ankylosing spondylitis. The CDR3 sequence: CASSYHWPLDSYEQYF. CDR3 sequence (DNA): TGTGCCAGCAGTTACCATTGGCCCCTCGACTCCTACGAGCAGTACTTC.